These 20 T cell receptor beta chains originate from one sample sequenced in a study of molecular identifiers for immune sequencing clone quantification. TCRdb independently ran MiXCR on the PCR reads; one entry per CDR3 protein. Of 9,500 to 15,000 distinct CDR3 sequences in the sample, approximately 18% were seen once. The sequencing input was naive CD8+ T cells from blood, with Jurkat cell RNA spiked in. Subset here: FACS-sorted CD8+CD4-CCR7+CD45RA+ naive T cells. The source is a human donor in good health. Some libraries in this study had Jurkat cell RNA spiked in.

This clonotype rates as medium-sized. The chain couples TRBV7-9 to TRBJ1-3; D remains unclear. This CDR3 has 13 residues. V lost 4 bases and J 4 bases, leaving 8 bases between the germline ends. Germline CDR1 SEHNR, CDR2 FQNEAQ (reference sequence). The CDR3 spells CASSSGLGNTIYF. CDR3 in DNA: TGTGCCAGCAGCTCTGGGCTGGGAAACACCATATATTTT. The complete variable domain, with remaining parts taken from reference TRBV7-9 and TRBJ1-3, reads DTGVSQNPRHKITKRGQNVTFRCDPISEHNRLYWYRQTLGQGPEFLTYFQNEAQLEKSRLLSDRFSAERPKGSFSTLEIQRTEQGDSAMYLCASSSGLGNTIYFGEGSWLTVV.

This clonotype was observed a handful of times. A much larger clone differs by one base, so this may be a read error. The V call is TRBV6-6, the J call TRBJ2-7; D might be TRBD1 or TRBD2, each matching 5 bases. Deletions cut 8 bases from V and 7 bases from J, with 15 bases between. The CDR3 covers 12 residues. The germline V gene has CDR1 MNHNY and CDR2 SVGAGI (reference sequence). Here the CDR3 reads CASGLGDWEQYF. In nucleotides, the CDR3 is TGTGCCAGCGGCTTGGGGGATTGGGAGCAGTACTTC.

This clonotype was picked up many times. The V gene is TRBV12-3 or TRBV12-4, the J gene TRBJ1-1; D uncertain. There are 12 residues in the CDR3. Between the trimmed V and J ends, which lost 7 bases and 5 bases, there was a span of 11 bases. The CDR3 loop reads CASTIGRTEAFF. As DNA, the CDR3 is TGTGCCAGCACAATTGGGAGAACTGAAGCTTTCTTT.

This clonotype was found a few times. The chain links TRBV11-3 to TRBJ2-3; D is perhaps TRBD1 (5 bases). V was cut by 5 bases and J by 0 bases, with 15 bases left in between. The CDR3 spans 16 residues. Germline-derived CDR1 and CDR2 are SGHNT and YENEEA. The CDR3 reads CASSTNRISSTDTQYF. The CDR3 region has the DNA TGTGCCAGCAGCACAAACAGGATATCTAGCACAGATACGCAGTATTTT.

About this clonotype itself: A read error may be the cause here, since a much bigger clone is one base away. The J gene is TRBJ1-6, the V gene TRBV19, with D unresolved. V gave up 8 bases and J gave up 10 bases, with 6 bases separating them. The CDR3 has 10 amino acids. Per germline, CDR1 LNHDA and CDR2 SQIVND (reference sequence). CDR3 protein: CASGDSPLHF. CDR3 bases: TGTGCCAGTGGTGACTCACCCCTCCACTTT.

The chain couples TRBV13 to TRBJ2-2, with 10 bases identical to TRBD2. Trimming at V came to 7 bases and at J to 4 bases, leaving 3 bases not matched to a gene. The CDR3 loop spans 14 amino acids. Looked up from germline, CDR1 is PRHDT and CDR2 is FYEKMQ (reference sequence). The CDR3 nucleotides read TGTGCCAGCAAGGGACTAGCGATCACCGGGGAGCTGTTTTTT. This gives the protein CASKGLAITGELFF.

By proportion, this clonotype is medium-sized. The chain recombines TRBV29-1 with TRBJ2-7; 9 bases line up with TRBD1. CDR1 and CDR2 (germline): SQVTM, ANQGSEA. V lost 1 base and J lost 7; bases outside the gene matches: 11. The CDR3 has 15 amino acids. This CDR3 reads CSVEVVQDRGLEQYF. The CDR3 DNA follows: TGCAGCGTTGAAGTTGTTCAGGACAGGGGTCTGGAGCAGTACTTC.

As to this clonotype: Just one base apart from a much larger clone, this may be a read error. The chain has TRBV28 and TRBJ1-2, with D uncertain. The V gene lost 4 bases and the J gene lost 3 bases, with 9 bases spanning the gap. This CDR3 is built from 13 residues. Germline loops: CDR1 MDHEN, CDR2 SYDVKM. In DNA, the CDR3 is TGTGCCAGCAGTTGCACCGGTGACTATGGCTACACCTTC. Amino acid sequence: CASSCTGDYGYTF.

In its sample, this clonotype ranks as medium-sized. The genes are TRBV5-4 and TRBJ2-3; 14 bases are shared with TRBD2. This CDR3 region has 19 residues. Germline trimming cut 3 bases from V and 0 bases from J; bases unmatched to any gene: 9. The germline V gene has CDR1 SGHNT and CDR2 YYREEE (reference sequence). This CDR3 is CASSWPGTSGGTSTDTQYF. The CDR3, as DNA: TGTGCCAGCAGCTGGCCGGGGACTAGCGGGGGTACGAGCACAGATACGCAGTATTTT.

This clonotype is labeled as medium-sized (0.01 to 0.1%). The genes are TRBV11-3 and TRBJ1-3; 12 nucleotides line up with TRBD1. Germline CDR1 reads SGHNT; CDR2 reads YENEEA. Germline trimming cut 4 bases from V and 5 bases from J; bases unmatched to any gene: 12. The CDR3 covers 18 residues. CDR3 DNA: TGTGCCAGCAGCTCCTACCGGGACAGGGGGCAATTGAGAAACACCATATATTTT. It codes for CASSSYRDRGQLRNTIYF.

This clonotype was recorded at least ten times. The gene calls are TRBV11-2 and TRBJ2-5, with D tentatively TRBD1 (7 bases). Trimming left V 1 base short and J 7 bases short, with 16 bases between. The CDR3 loop spans 15 amino acids. From germline, CDR1 is SGHAT and CDR2 FQNNGV. This CDR3 reads CASSLGQGGPGTQYF. In DNA, the CDR3 is TGTGCCAGCAGCTTAGGGCAGGGGGGCCCAGGGACCCAGTACTTC.

Note on this clonotype: The junction differs from germline at one of its ends, possibly a read error. V gene TRBV11-3 combines with J gene TRBJ2-6; possibly TRBD1 for D (5 bases). From germline, CDR1 is SGHNT and CDR2 YENEEA. The CDR3 extends over 18 amino acids. The CDR3 nucleotides read TGTGCCAGCAGCCCGAGGATGGGCAGGAACTCTGGGGCCGACGTCCTGACTTTC. Translation gives CASSPRMGRNSGADVLTF.

Regarding this clonotype: A junction boundary mismatches the germline segment, possibly from a read error. This chain uses TRBV18 with TRBJ2-5; D unresolved. The CDR3 has 14 amino acids. In germline, CDR1 is KGHSH, CDR2 LQKENI. CDR3 protein: CASSPLTGQETQYF. CDR3 sequence (DNA): TGTGCCAGCTCACCCCTGACTGGGCAAGAGACTCAGTACTTC.

This rearrangement joins TRBV5-3 to TRBJ2-3; D is perhaps TRBD2 (6 bases). TRBV5-3 is noted as an ORF with a role that remains uncertain. The CDR3 is 18 amino acids. The CDR3: CVSTPTSFFGGSTDTQYF. The CDR3, as DNA: TGTGTCAGCACACCTACTTCCTTCTTCGGGGGTTCCACAGATACGCAGTATTTT.

This clonotype was counted many times. This sequence joins TRBV12-3 or TRBV12-4 and TRBJ2-5, with D uncertain. The CDR3 contains 16 residues. V was trimmed by 6 bases and J by 4 bases, leaving 21 bases between them. The CDR3, as DNA: TGTGCCAGCAGCCACCCCCGGGCCCATGGGCCAGAGACCCAGTACTTC. Residues: CASSHPRAHGPETQYF.

This clonotype was observed once. This chain connects TRBV27 to TRBJ2-7, with TRBD2 matching over 11 bases. In germline, CDR1 is MNHEY, CDR2 SMNVEV (reference sequence). The V and J ends lost 7 bases and 0 bases, in that order; junction bases with no gene match: 17. This CDR3 is 19 amino acids long. CDR3 DNA sequence: TGTGCCAGCACTCCCTATGGGGGGACTAGCGGTATGAGCTCCTACGAGCAGTACTTC. Translation: CASTPYGGTSGMSSYEQYF.

By share, this clonotype ranks as medium-sized. This chain links TRBV20-1 with TRBJ2-1; TRBD2 matches 11 bases. Germline V lookup: CDR1 DFQATT, CDR2 SNEGSKA (reference sequence). The V gene end was trimmed by 6 bases and the J gene end by 2 bases; junction bases not matched to a gene: 9. The CDR3 has 16 amino acids. For the CDR3, the DNA is TGCAGTGCGACTCTCCCGGGACTAGCGGCCTACAATGAGCAGTTCTTC. Protein product: CSATLPGLAAYNEQFF.

The chain has TRBV12-3 or TRBV12-4 and TRBJ1-1; D uncertain. V was cut by 8 bases and J by 2 bases, with 9 bases left in between. The CDR3 runs 12 residues. The CDR3: CASCLGNTEAFF. CDR3 DNA sequence: TGTGCCAGCTGCTTAGGTAACACTGAAGCTTTCTTT.

This clonotype appeared a few times. This chain joins TRBV6-1 and TRBJ1-5; TRBD1 aligns across 7 bases. Germline CDR1 MNHNS, CDR2 SASEGT. This CDR3 region has 19 residues. V was clipped by 6 bases and J by 0 bases; unmatched bases: 17. The CDR3 coding sequence is TGTGCCAGCAGCCACACCTCCGGGACAGTTACCCTTAGCAATCAGCCCCAGCATTTT. It yields the protein CASSHTSGTVTLSNQPQHF.

J is TRBJ2-7 and V is TRBV5-6, with unresolved D. Trimming stripped 1 base from V and 2 bases from J, with 10 bases between. The CDR3 sequence is 14 residues long. Per the germline V gene, CDR1 is SGHDT and CDR2 is YYEEEE. The CDR3 bases are TGTGCCAGCAGCTTGCCTAGTTCGACCTACGAGCAGTACTTC. Translation: CASSLPSSTYEQYF.